These 30 T cell receptor beta chains originate from one sample sequenced in a study of sequential checkpoint blockade in melanoma. Using immunoSEQ multiplex PCR, the repertoire was profiled, and TCRdb retains in-frame clones only, with some absent. The table has roughly 9,300 clones, about 80% seen once. Treatment given: randomized to nivolumab then ipilimumab (arm A) or the reverse (arm B). The source material was CD8+ T cells sorted from blood (inferred from file names), sampled from a patient given nivolumab and ipilimumab in sequence. The origin of the receptors is a human donor with melanoma.

The chain links TRBV5-6 to TRBJ1-1; D not certain. Germline assignment: CDR1 SGHDT and CDR2 YYEEEE. Trimming cost V 7 bases and J 11 bases, with 12 bases left between them. The CDR3 consists of 10 residues. As DNA, the CDR3 is TGTGCCAGCGGAATTGGCGGGGCTTTCTTT. Translating it yields CASGIGGAFF.

The chain employs TRBV11-2 and TRBJ1-2; D gene ambiguous. Per the germline V gene, CDR1 is SGHAT and CDR2 is FQNNGV. This CDR3 spans 16 amino acids. V lost 0 bases to trimming and J lost 7 bases, with 18 bases between them. CDR3 protein: CASSLDFGVARPGYTF. The CDR3 DNA reads TGTGCCAGCAGCTTAGATTTCGGGGTTGCCCGACCTGGCTACACCTTC.

The genes are TRBV4-3 and TRBJ1-1, with TRBD1 identical over 7 bases. Trimming at V came to 0 bases and at J to 1 base, leaving 2 bases not matched to a gene. This CDR3 is 15 amino acids long. Germline V gives CDR1 LGHNA, CDR2 YSLEER. The CDR3 reads CASSQDWTGNTEAFF. The CDR3 DNA sequence: TGCGCCAGCAGCCAAGATTGGACAGGGAACACTGAAGCTTTCTTT.

In this sample, this clone is large. The genes are TRBV19 and TRBJ1-1; D not certain. Trimming took 7 bases from V and 4 from J, leaving 19 bases between them. This CDR3 is 15 amino acids long. The germline V gene encodes CDR1 LNHDA and CDR2 SQIVND (reference sequence). The chain's CDR3 is CASNDFTGAGTEAFF. Here the CDR3 DNA reads TGTGCCAGTAACGATTTCACGGGTGCGGGCACTGAAGCTTTCTTT.

The V call is TRBV4-3, the J call TRBJ2-6; no firm D call. The V gene lost 1 base and the J gene lost 0 bases, with 10 bases spanning the gap. The CDR3 is made up of 17 amino acids. CDR1 is LGHNA and CDR2 is YSLEER in the germline V gene. CDR3 protein: CASSQGAGPSGANVLTF. The CDR3 DNA sequence: TGCGCCAGCAGCCAAGGCGCAGGTCCCTCTGGGGCCAACGTCCTGACTTTC.

This chain links TRBV9 with TRBJ1-1; 7 nucleotides line up with TRBD1. V was pared by 3 bases and J by 11 bases, with 13 bases of the junction left unmatched. CDR3 size: 14 residues. In germline, CDR1 is SGDLS, CDR2 YYNGEE. The CDR3 DNA reads TGTGCCAGCAGCGCCGGGACAGAGTGGCTGGACGCTTTCTTT. It is translated as CASSAGTEWLDAFF.

The V and J genes are TRBV5-6 and TRBJ2-7, with 10 bases matching TRBD2. CDR1 is SGHDT and CDR2 is YYEEEE in the germline V gene. The CDR3 has 16 residues. The J segment lost 3 bases and the V segment lost 3 bases, leaving 9 bases of the junction unmatched. The CDR3 loop is CASSSSTSGDRYEQYF. CDR3 coding DNA: TGTGCCAGCAGCTCCTCCACTAGCGGGGACCGCTACGAGCAGTACTTC.

J is TRBJ1-4 and V is TRBV27, with no clear D. This CDR3 comprises 14 residues. The V gene's germline CDR1 is MNHEY and CDR2 SMNVEV (reference sequence). V was pared by 0 bases and J by 12 bases, with 14 bases between. CDR3 nucleotides: TGTGCCAGCAGTTTATCGATTGCTGGGGAGCAACTGTTTTTT. Protein product: CASSLSIAGEQLFF.

The gene calls are TRBV27 and TRBJ1-5; TRBD1 matches at 9 bases. Germline V gene lookup returns CDR1 MNHEY and CDR2 SMNVEV (reference sequence). CDR3 length: 14 residues. The V segment lost 5 bases and the J segment 5 bases; nucleotides outside the gene matches: 4. The DNA of the CDR3 is TGTGCCAGCAGTCGAACAGGGGGCGATCAGCCCCAGCATTTT. Amino acids: CASSRTGGDQPQHF.

The genes are TRBV5-8 and TRBJ2-7; no firm D call. Germline loops: CDR1 SGHTS, CDR2 YDEGEE. CDR3 size: 12 residues. The germline V and J ends were trimmed by 6 bases and 2 bases, with 9 bases remaining between them. CDR3 protein: CASTPLAYEQYF. As DNA, the CDR3 is TGTGCCAGCACCCCCTTAGCCTACGAGCAGTACTTC.

The chain carries TRBV6-6 and TRBJ2-7; no definite D call. The germline V and J ends were trimmed by 2 bases and 3 bases, with 8 bases remaining between them. The CDR3 extends over 13 amino acids. Germline V gives CDR1 MNHNY, CDR2 SVGAGI (reference sequence). The CDR3 sequence: CASSYLHGYEQYF. The CDR3 DNA sequence: TGTGCCAGCAGTTACCTCCACGGCTACGAGCAGTACTTC.

V is TRBV5-8 and J is TRBJ1-2; perhaps TRBD1 as D (6 bases). CDR1 SGHTS and CDR2 YDEGEE come from the germline V gene. Trimming pared 2 bases from V and 6 bases from J, leaving 17 bases between. The length of the CDR3 is 15 residues. This CDR3 reads CASSLVGGAGDGYTF. As DNA, the CDR3 is TGTGCCAGCAGCTTAGTCGGGGGGGCTGGAGATGGCTACACCTTC.

This chain uses TRBV4-3 with TRBJ1-4; maybe TRBD1 (6 bases). The CDR3 extends over 16 amino acids. CDR1 and CDR2 from the germline V gene are LGHNA and YSLEER. Trimming stripped 0 bases from V and 8 bases from J, with 16 bases between. The CDR3 loop reads CASSQDFRQGYEKLFF. The CDR3 DNA sequence: TGCGCCAGCAGCCAAGATTTCCGGCAGGGGTACGAAAAACTGTTTTTT.

This clone was picked up a small number of times. The gene calls are TRBV29-1 and TRBJ2-7; 10 positions match TRBD2. This CDR3 comprises 12 residues. Germline CDR1 SQVTM, CDR2 ANQGSEA. V dropped 5 bases and J dropped 3; count of bases not matched to a gene: 1. CDR3 coding DNA: TGCAGCGTTATAGCGGGGGGCTACGAGCAGTACTTC. Translation: CSVIAGGYEQYF.

This chain connects TRBV5-6 to TRBJ2-7, with TRBD1 identical over 10 bases. Germline V CDR1 and CDR2: SGHDT, YYEEEE. V lost 3 bases, J lost 2 bases, and 8 bases stayed unmatched. The CDR3 contains 16 residues. The DNA for the CDR3 is TGTGCCAGCAGCTCCGAAGCAGGACAGGGGGCCTACGAGCAGTACTTC. Translating it yields CASSSEAGQGAYEQYF.

Here the CDR3 DNA reads TGTGCCAGTAGTATCTCCGCCAGGGTCAGCTCCTACGAGCAGTACTTC. This codes for CASSISARVSSYEQYF. This rearrangement joins TRBV19 to TRBJ2-7; possible D gene TRBD1, 5 bases. Germline values: CDR1 LNHDA, CDR2 SQIVND (reference sequence). CDR3 length: 16 amino acids. The ends were cut back, 3 bases at V and 0 bases at J, with 15 bases in the middle.

In DNA form, the CDR3 reads TGTGCCAGCAGCCCCCAGTCTGAAGCTTTCTTT. It yields the protein CASSPQSEAFF. V usage is TRBV11-2 and J usage is TRBJ1-1; D call uncertain. Germline CDR1 reads SGHAT; CDR2 reads FQNNGV. The CDR3 totals 11 residues. With 5 bases removed from V and 6 bases from J, the gap between germline ends came to 7 bases. The complete variable domain, with remaining parts taken from reference TRBV11-2 and TRBJ1-1, reads EAGVAQSPRYKIIEKRQSVAFWCNPISGHATLYWYQQILGQGPKLLIQFQNNGVVDDSQLPKDRFSAERLKGVDSTLKIQPAKLEDSAVYLCASSPQSEAFFGQGTRLTVV.

V usage is TRBV27 and J usage is TRBJ1-5; TRBD1 aligns across 7 bases. V shed 5 bases, J shed 4 bases, and the junction held 5 bases outside the gene matches. Germline assignment: CDR1 MNHEY and CDR2 SMNVEV (reference sequence). The CDR3 covers 14 residues. CDR3 in DNA: TGTGCCAGCAGTCGGACAGGTCGTAATCAGCCCCAGCATTTT. Translation gives CASSRTGRNQPQHF.

The genes are TRBV19 and TRBJ1-1; D gene ambiguous. CDR3 size: 14 residues. V gave up 0 bases and J gave up 11 bases, with 16 bases separating them. Per the germline V gene, CDR1 is LNHDA and CDR2 is SQIVND (reference sequence). Written as DNA, the CDR3 is TGTGCCAGTAGTATAGACTCTCTCCCGGGATATGCTTTCTTT. It is translated as CASSIDSLPGYAFF.

CDR3 sequence reads: CASSYSDSYEQYF. The CDR3 bases are TGTGCCAGCAGTTACTCTGACTCCTACGAGCAGTACTTC. The J gene is TRBJ2-7, the V gene TRBV11-2; D not certain. V was trimmed by 6 bases and J by 0 bases, leaving 9 bases between them. The CDR3 totals 13 residues. Germline CDR1 and CDR2: SGHAT and FQNNGV.

Notes on this clone: This sample includes further DNA sequences coding for the same CDR3. The chain joins TRBV4-1 to TRBJ1-5; D gene uncertain. Germline assignment: CDR1 MGHRA and CDR2 YSYEKL. CDR3 length: 12 amino acids. V lost 0 bases, J lost 10 bases, and 7 bases lay in between. The DNA of the CDR3 is TGCGCCAGCAGCCAAGAGGCAGGTCCCCAGCATTTT. The encoded protein is CASSQEAGPQHF.

This chain uses TRBV7-9 with TRBJ2-7, with D hard to call. Trimming left V 2 bases short and J 4 bases short, with 6 bases between. CDR1 is SEHNR, CDR2 FQNEAQ, per germline (reference sequence). The CDR3 consists of 12 residues. Here the CDR3 DNA reads TGTGCCAGCAGCTTATGGGCGTACGAGCAGTACTTC. It codes for CASSLWAYEQYF.

This clone was seen just once. V usage is TRBV7-6 and J usage is TRBJ2-7; 10 bases fit TRBD1. The ends lost 4 bases at V and 4 bases at J; junction bases unmatched: 10. Germline assignment: CDR1 SGHVS and CDR2 FNYEAQ. The CDR3 is 16 amino acids. The CDR3 region is CASSSRQGAKGYEQYF. In DNA, the CDR3 is TGTGCCAGCAGCTCACGACAGGGGGCGAAAGGGTACGAGCAGTACTTC.

The chain is built from TRBV18 and TRBJ2-7, with a tentative D call TRBD2 (6 bases). Looked up from germline, CDR1 is KGHSH and CDR2 is LQKENI. The V end was cut by 0 bases, the J end by 6 bases, with 12 bases between. There are 14 residues in the CDR3. Here the CDR3 reads CASSPPAAGIEQYF. As DNA, the CDR3 is TGTGCCAGCTCACCACCCGCGGCGGGGATCGAGCAGTACTTC.

CDR3 DNA: TGTGCCAGCAGCCCTAGACAGGGGAACGAGCAGTACTTC. This sequence encodes CASSPRQGNEQYF. The chain has TRBV27 and TRBJ2-7; 8 bases are a match to TRBD1. There are 13 residues in the CDR3. Looked up from germline, CDR1 is MNHEY and CDR2 is SMNVEV (reference sequence). V was pared by 6 bases and J by 5 bases, with 6 bases of the junction left unmatched.

This chain joins TRBV7-9 and TRBJ1-2; D perhaps matches TRBD1 (6 bases). Germline values: CDR1 SEHNR, CDR2 FQNEAQ (reference sequence). There are 13 residues in the CDR3. Here the CDR3 reads CATLLGTGNGYTF. The CDR3 DNA is TGTGCTACCCTCTTGGGAACAGGGAATGGCTACACCTTC.

V gene TRBV27 combines with J gene TRBJ1-1, with 7 positions matching TRBD1. Germline trimming cut 6 bases from V and 5 bases from J; bases unmatched to any gene: 3. The V gene's germline CDR1 is MNHEY and CDR2 SMNVEV (reference sequence). CDR3 length: 12 amino acids. CDR3 nucleotide sequence: TGTGCCAGCAGCAGACAGGGAACTGAAGCTTTCTTT. Its protein is CASSRQGTEAFF.

This clone has only one observation. The chain couples TRBV10-3 to TRBJ2-7, with 8 bases fitting TRBD1. Germline trimming cut 10 bases from V and 6 bases from J; bases unmatched to any gene: 17. The CDR3 covers 15 residues. Germline CDR1 ENHRY, CDR2 SYGVKD. The CDR3 is CATLVSDRVPSEQYF. CDR3 nucleotide sequence: TGTGCCACCCTCGTCTCGGACAGGGTTCCCAGCGAGCAGTACTTC.

The chain links TRBV27 to TRBJ1-2, with 7 positions matching TRBD1. Germline loops: CDR1 MNHEY, CDR2 SMNVEV (reference sequence). The V gene end was trimmed by 1 base and the J gene end by 8 bases; junction bases not matched to a gene: 7. The CDR3 covers 14 residues. The CDR3 bases are TGTGCCAGCAGTTTATACACAGGGGCGGGGGGCTACACCTTC. It translates to CASSLYTGAGGYTF.

The table lists this clone with a few counts. V usage is TRBV5-1 and J usage is TRBJ1-6; 8 positions agree with TRBD1. The CDR3 is 17 amino acids. Trimming cost V 4 bases and J 7 bases; bases outside gene matches: 13. The germline CDR1 and CDR2 sequences are SGHRS and YFSETQ. CDR3 nucleotides: TGCGCCAGCAGCCTGAGGGGGCAGGGGGCGTTAAATTCACCCCTCCACTTT. Its protein is CASSLRGQGALNSPLHF. Full variable domain (remainder filled in from reference TRBV5-1 and TRBJ1-6): KAGVTQTPRYLIKTRGQQVTLSCSPISGHRSVSWYQQTPGQGLQFLFEYFSETQRNKGNFPGRFSGRQFSNSRSEMNVSTLELGDSALYLCASSLRGQGALNSPLHFGNGTRLTVT.